This is a list of T cell receptor beta chains from one sample in a study of CD8+CD57+ T cells in acquired aplastic anemia. Using its own MiXCR run on the reads, TCRdb lists one record per CDR3 protein. Of 50,000 to 70,000 distinct CDR3 sequences in the sample, 50% to 70% were seen once. The sample was sorted CD4+, CD8+, or CD8+CD57+ T cells (not recorded which) from PBMCs. The source is a human donor in good health, serving as a control. CDR3s include the opening cysteine and the closing phenylalanine or tryptophan. The D gene is left open where the match is weak. Rows may omit the clone size; those that give it use once, few, many or a size class.

>TRBV27|TRBJ1-1|many|NA
CASSSYRVSEAFF
TGTGCCAGCAGTTCTTACAGGGTTTCTGAAGCTTTCTTT
>TRBV6-1|TRBJ1-5|once|NA
CASSGTGPSHGNQPQHF
TGTGCCAGCAGTGGGACCGGGCCATCCCATGGCAATCAGCCCCAGCATTTT
>TRBV2|TRBJ1-1|NA|NA
CASSEDLNTEAFF
TGTGCCAGCAGTGAGGATTTGAACACTGAAGCTTTCTTT
>TRBV29-1|TRBJ2-3|NA|NA
CSVARGGDTQYF
TGCAGCGTTGCGAGGGGGGGAGATACGCAGTATTTT
>TRBV7-3|TRBJ2-7|many|TRBD2
CASSFPTSGGNYEQYF
TGTGCCAGCAGCTTCCCGACTAGCGGGGGAAACTACGAGCAGTACTTC
>TRBV15|TRBJ2-7|NA|TRBD1
CATSSLDRGPFYEQYF
TGTGCCACCAGCAGCCTAGACAGGGGCCCATTCTACGAGCAGTACTTC
>TRBV20-1|TRBJ2-5|NA|TRBD2
CSASSMAAGPAETQYF
TGCAGTGCCAGTAGTATGGCAGCGGGACCCGCGGAGACCCAGTACTTC
>TRBV29-1|TRBJ2-5|NA|NA
CQLTNGQQETQYF
TGCCAGCTCACCAATGGACAGCAAGAGACCCAGTACTTC
>TRBV19|TRBJ2-7|NA|NA
CASSMGLIHEQYF
TGTGCCAGTAGTATGGGGCTTATCCACGAGCAGTACTTC
>TRBV2|TRBJ2-7|NA|NA
CASSESLRYEQYF
TGTGCCAGCAGTGAATCGCTGCGCTACGAGCAGTACTTC